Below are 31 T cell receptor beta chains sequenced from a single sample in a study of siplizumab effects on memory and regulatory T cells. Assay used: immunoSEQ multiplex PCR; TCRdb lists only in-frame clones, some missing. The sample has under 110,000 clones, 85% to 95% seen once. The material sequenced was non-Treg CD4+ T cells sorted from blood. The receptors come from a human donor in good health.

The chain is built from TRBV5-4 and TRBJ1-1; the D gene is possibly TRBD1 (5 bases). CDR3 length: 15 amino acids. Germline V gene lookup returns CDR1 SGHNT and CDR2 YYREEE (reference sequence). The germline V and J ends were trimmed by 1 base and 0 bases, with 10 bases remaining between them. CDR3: CASSLPGSMNTEAFF. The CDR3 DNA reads TGTGCCAGCAGCTTGCCAGGGAGCATGAACACTGAAGCTTTCTTT.

CDR3 nucleotides: TGTGCCAGCAGCGTAGCCGGGACTAGGGTCCCCCATGAGCAGTTCTTC. This sequence encodes CASSVAGTRVPHEQFF. The chain recombines TRBV9 with TRBJ2-1; 8 bases are a match to TRBD2. The trim removed 0 bases at V and 8 bases at J, leaving 10 bases unmatched. CDR1 is SGDLS and CDR2 is YYNGEE in the germline V gene. The CDR3 is 16 amino acids.

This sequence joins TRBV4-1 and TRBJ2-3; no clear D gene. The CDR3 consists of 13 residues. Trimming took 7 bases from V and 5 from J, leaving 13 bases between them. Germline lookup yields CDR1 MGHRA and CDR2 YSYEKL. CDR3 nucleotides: TGCGCCAGCAACGCCCCCTTTGTAGATACGCAGTATTTT. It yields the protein CASNAPFVDTQYF.

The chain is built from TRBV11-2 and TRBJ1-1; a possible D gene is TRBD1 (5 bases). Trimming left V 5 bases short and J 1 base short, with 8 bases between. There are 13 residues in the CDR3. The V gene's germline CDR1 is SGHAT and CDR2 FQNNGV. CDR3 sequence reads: CASSRDRNTEAFF. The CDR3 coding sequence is TGTGCCAGCAGCCGAGACAGGAACACTGAAGCTTTCTTT.

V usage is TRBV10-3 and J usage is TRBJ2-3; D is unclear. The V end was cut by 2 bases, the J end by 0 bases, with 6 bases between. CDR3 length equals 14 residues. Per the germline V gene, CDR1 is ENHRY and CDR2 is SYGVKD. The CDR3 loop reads CAISELESTDTQYF. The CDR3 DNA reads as TGTGCCATCAGTGAGCTCGAAAGCACAGATACGCAGTATTTT.

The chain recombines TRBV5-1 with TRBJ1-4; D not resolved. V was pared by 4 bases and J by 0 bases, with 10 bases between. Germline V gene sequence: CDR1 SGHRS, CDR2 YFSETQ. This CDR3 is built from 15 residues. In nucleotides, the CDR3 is TGCGCCAGCAGCAGCGACCGGGCAACTAATGAAAAACTGTTTTTT. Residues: CASSSDRATNEKLFF.

This CDR3 is CASRPLVNTGELFF. The CDR3 bases are TGTGCCAGCAGACCCCTCGTAAACACCGGGGAGCTGTTTTTT. The rearrangement links TRBV6-5 to TRBJ2-2; no definite D call. The CDR3 contains 14 residues. Trimming pared 6 bases from V and 2 bases from J, leaving 10 bases between. Germline CDR1 MNHEY, CDR2 SVGAGI.

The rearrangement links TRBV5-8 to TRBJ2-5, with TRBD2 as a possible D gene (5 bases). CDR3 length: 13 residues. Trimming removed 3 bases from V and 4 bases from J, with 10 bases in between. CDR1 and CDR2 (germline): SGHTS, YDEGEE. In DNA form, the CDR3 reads TGTGCCAGCAGCTCCCGAGGGTTAGAGACCCAGTACTTC. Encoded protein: CASSSRGLETQYF.

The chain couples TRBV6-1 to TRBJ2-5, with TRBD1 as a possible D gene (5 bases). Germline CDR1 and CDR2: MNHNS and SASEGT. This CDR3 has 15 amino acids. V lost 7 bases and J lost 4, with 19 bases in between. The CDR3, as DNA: TGTGCCAGCACCGCGGAGCCAGGGTTTCGAGAGACCCAGTACTTC. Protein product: CASTAEPGFRETQYF.

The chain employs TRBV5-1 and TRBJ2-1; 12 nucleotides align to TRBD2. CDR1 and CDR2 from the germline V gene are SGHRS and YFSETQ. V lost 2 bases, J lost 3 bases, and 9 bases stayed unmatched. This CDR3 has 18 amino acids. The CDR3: CASSFLAGGPGVYNEQFF. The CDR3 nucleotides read TGCGCCAGCAGCTTCCTAGCGGGAGGGCCGGGTGTCTACAATGAGCAGTTCTTC.

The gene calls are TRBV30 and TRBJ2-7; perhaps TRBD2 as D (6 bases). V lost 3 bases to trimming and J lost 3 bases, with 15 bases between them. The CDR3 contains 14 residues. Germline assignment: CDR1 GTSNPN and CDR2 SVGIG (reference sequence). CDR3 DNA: TGTGCCTGGAGGAATTTGGGGAGGCGCTACGAGCAGTACTTC. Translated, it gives CAWRNLGRRYEQYF.

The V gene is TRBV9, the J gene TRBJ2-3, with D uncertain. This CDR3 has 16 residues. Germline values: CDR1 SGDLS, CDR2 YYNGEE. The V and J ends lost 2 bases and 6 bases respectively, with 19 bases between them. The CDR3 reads CASSVLTTGALDTQYF. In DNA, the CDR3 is TGTGCCAGCAGCGTCCTAACTACCGGCGCACTGGATACGCAGTATTTT.

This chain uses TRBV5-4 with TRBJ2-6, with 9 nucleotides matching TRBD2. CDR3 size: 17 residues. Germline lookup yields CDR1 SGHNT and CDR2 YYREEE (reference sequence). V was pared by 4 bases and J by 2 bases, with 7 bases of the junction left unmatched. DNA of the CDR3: TGTGCCAGCAGCCAGGCGGGAGGGCCGACTGGGGCCAACGTCCTGACTTTC. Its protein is CASSQAGGPTGANVLTF.

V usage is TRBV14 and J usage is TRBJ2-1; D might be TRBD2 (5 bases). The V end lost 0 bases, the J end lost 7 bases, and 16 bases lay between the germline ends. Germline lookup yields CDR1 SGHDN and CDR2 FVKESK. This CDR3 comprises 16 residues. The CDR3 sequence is CASSQELGASWNEQFF. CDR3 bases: TGTGCCAGCAGCCAAGAGTTGGGAGCTAGCTGGAATGAGCAGTTCTTC. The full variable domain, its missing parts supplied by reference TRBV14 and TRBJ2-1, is EAGVTQFPSHSVIEKGQTVTLRCDPISGHDNLYWYRRVMGKEIKFLLHFVKESKQDESGMPNNRFLAERTGGTYSTLKVQPAELEDSGVYFCASSQELGASWNEQFFGPGTRLTVL.

The DNA for the CDR3 is TGCAGCGTTGAAGATCCGTCCAGGGCGGTAGGAAAACTGTTTTTT. This gives the protein CSVEDPSRAVGKLFF. The J gene is TRBJ1-4, the V gene TRBV29-1, with a tentative D call TRBD1 (5 bases). The V and J ends lost 0 bases and 10 bases respectively, with 18 bases between them. The CDR3 totals 15 residues. Germline CDR1 and CDR2: SQVTM and ANQGSEA.

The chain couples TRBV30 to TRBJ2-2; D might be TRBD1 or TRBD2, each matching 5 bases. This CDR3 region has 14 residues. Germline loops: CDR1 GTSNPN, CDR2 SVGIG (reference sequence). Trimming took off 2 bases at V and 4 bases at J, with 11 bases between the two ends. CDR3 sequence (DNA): TGTGCCTGGAGTTTGGCAGGGAGCACCGGGGAGCTGTTTTTT. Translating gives CAWSLAGSTGELFF.

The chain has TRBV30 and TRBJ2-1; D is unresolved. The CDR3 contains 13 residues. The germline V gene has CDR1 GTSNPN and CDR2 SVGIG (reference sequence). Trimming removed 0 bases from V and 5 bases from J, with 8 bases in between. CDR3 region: CAWSVLVNNEQFF. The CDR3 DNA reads TGTGCCTGGAGTGTACTCGTGAACAATGAGCAGTTCTTC.

CDR3 DNA sequence: TGTGCCAGTAGAGCAGGGTCAGGCTATGGCTACACCTTC. It is translated as CASRAGSGYGYTF. The chain couples TRBV19 to TRBJ1-2, with D possibly matching TRBD1 (5 bases). The ends were cut back, 6 bases at V and 4 bases at J, with 12 bases in the middle. CDR1 LNHDA and CDR2 SQIVND come from the germline V gene (reference sequence). The CDR3 is made up of 13 amino acids.

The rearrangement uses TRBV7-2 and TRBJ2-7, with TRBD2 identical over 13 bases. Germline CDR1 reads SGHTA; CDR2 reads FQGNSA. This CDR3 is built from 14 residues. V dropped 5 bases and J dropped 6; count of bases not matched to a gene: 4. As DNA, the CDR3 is TGTGCCAGCAGCCCGGGACTAGCGGGAACCGAGCAGTACTTC. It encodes CASSPGLAGTEQYF. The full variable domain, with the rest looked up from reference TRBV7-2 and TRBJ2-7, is GAGVSQSPSNKVTEKGKDVELRCDPISGHTALYWYRQSLGQGLEFLIYFQGNSAPDKSGLPSDRFSAERTGGSVSTLTIQRTQQEDSAVYLCASSPGLAGTEQYFGPGTRLTVT.

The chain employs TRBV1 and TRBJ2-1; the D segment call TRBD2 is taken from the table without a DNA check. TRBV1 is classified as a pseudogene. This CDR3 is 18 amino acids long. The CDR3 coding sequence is TGCACCAGCAGCCTGGGGACTAGCGGGACCCGGGGCGGGGGTGAGCAGTTCTTC. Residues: CTSSLGTSGTRGGGEQFF.

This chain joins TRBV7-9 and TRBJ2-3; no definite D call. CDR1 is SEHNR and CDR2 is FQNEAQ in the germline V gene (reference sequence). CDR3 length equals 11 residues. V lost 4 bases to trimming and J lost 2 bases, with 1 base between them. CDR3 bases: TGTGCCAGCAGCTACACAGATACGCAGTATTTT. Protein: CASSYTDTQYF.

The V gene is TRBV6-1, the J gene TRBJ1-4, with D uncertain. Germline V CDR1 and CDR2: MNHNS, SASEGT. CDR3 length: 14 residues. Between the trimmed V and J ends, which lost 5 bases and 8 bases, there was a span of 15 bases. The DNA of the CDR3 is TGTGCCAGCAGTTTCACCCCCCCTGGCGAAAAACTGTTTTTT. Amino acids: CASSFTPPGEKLFF.

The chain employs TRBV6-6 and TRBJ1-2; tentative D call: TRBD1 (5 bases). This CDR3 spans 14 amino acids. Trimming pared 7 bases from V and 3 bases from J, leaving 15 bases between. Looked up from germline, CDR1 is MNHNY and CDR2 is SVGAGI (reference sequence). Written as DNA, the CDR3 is TGTGCCAGCAAACGACAGTTATCCTACTATGGCTACACCTTC. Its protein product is CASKRQLSYYGYTF.

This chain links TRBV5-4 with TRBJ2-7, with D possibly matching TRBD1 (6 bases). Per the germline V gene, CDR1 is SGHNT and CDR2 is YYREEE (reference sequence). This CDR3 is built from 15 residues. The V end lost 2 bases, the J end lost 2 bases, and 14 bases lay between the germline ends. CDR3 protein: CASSLRQESAYEQYF. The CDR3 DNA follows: TGTGCCAGCAGCTTACGACAGGAGTCGGCCTACGAGCAGTACTTC. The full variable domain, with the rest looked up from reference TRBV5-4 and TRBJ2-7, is ETGVTQSPTHLIKTRGQQVTLRCSSQSGHNTVSWYQQALGQGPQFIFQYYREEENGRGNFPPRFSGLQFPNYSSELNVNALELDDSALYLCASSLRQESAYEQYFGPGTRLTVT.

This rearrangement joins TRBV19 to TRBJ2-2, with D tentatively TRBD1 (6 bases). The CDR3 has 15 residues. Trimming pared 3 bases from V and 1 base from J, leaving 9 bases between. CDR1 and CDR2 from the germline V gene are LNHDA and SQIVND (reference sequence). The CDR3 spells CASSIDRRNTGELFF. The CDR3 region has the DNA TGTGCCAGTAGTATTGACAGGAGGAACACCGGGGAGCTGTTTTTT.

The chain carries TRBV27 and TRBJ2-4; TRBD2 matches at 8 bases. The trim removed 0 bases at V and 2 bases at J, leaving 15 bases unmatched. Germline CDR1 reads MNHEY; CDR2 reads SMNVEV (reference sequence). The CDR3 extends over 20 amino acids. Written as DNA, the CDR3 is TGTGCCAGCAGTTTATCGGGGGACGTCAGCGGGAGAGGATCCAAAAACATTCAGTACTTC. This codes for CASSLSGDVSGRGSKNIQYF.

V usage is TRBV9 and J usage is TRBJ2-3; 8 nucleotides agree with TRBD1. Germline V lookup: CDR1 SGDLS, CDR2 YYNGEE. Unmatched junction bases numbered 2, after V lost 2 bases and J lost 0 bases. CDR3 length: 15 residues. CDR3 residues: CASSVRGPSTDTQYF. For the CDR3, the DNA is TGTGCCAGCAGCGTCAGGGGGCCTAGCACAGATACGCAGTATTTT.

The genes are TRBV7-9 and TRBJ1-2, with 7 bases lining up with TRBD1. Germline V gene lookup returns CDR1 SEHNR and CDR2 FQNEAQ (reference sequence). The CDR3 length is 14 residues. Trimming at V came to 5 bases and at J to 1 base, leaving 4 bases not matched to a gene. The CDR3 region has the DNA TGTGCCAGCAGCCCAAACAGGGGTAACTATGGCTACACCTTC. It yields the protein CASSPNRGNYGYTF.

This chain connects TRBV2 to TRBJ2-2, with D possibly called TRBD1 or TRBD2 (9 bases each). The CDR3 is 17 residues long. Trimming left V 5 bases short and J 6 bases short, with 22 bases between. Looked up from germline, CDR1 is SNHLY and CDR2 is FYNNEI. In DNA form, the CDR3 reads TGTGCCAGCAGTACGGACAGGGGTGGCGGGAGGGCCGGGGAGCTGTTTTTT. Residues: CASSTDRGGGRAGELFF.

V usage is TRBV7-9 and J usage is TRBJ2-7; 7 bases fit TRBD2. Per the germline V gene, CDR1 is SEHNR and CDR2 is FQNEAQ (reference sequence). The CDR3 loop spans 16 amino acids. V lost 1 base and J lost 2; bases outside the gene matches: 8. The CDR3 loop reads CASSLVRPSGAYEQYF. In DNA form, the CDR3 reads TGTGCCAGCAGCTTAGTTCGCCCTAGCGGTGCCTACGAGCAGTACTTC.

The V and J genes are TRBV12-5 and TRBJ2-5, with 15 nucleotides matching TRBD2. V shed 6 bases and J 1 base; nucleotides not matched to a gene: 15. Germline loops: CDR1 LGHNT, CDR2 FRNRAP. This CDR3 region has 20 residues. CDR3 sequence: CASGGPTTGLAGGPQETQYF. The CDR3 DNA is TGTGCTAGTGGCGGTCCTACCACGGGACTAGCGGGAGGCCCCCAAGAGACCCAGTACTTC.